These 14 T cell receptor beta chains were sequenced from one sample in a study of shared clonotypes between healthy human individuals. Produced via immunoSEQ multiplex PCR; TCRdb's table is partial and in-frame only. Of around 88,000 clones in the sample, 60% to 70% were seen once. The specimen sequenced was memory CD8+ T cells sorted from blood. Subset here: CD45RO+ cells pooled with CCR7-negative TemRA cells. The receptors stem from a man aged 25 to 40 in good health.

The chain carries TRBV4-1 and TRBJ2-1; 10 bases align to TRBD2. The CDR3 loop spans 17 amino acids. The germline gives CDR1 MGHRA, CDR2 YSYEKL. J was trimmed by 0 bases and V by 2 bases; bases with no gene match: 4. This CDR3 reads CASSQPGLAISYNEQFF. The CDR3 region has the DNA TGCGCCAGCAGCCAACCGGGACTAGCGATCTCCTACAATGAGCAGTTCTTC.

The V gene is TRBV10-3, the J gene TRBJ2-2; TRBD2 matches at 11 bases. The length of the CDR3 is 18 residues. J lost 3 bases, V lost 2 bases, and 8 bases had no gene match. Germline-derived CDR1 and CDR2 are ENHRY and SYGVKD. CDR3 bases: TGTGCCATCAGTGAGGTAGTAACTAGCGGGAGCGACACCGGGGAGCTGTTTTTT. Translating gives CAISEVVTSGSDTGELFF.

V and J are TRBV11-2 and TRBJ2-3; D tentatively fits TRBD1 or TRBD2 (5 bases each). Germline V gene data show CDR1 as SGHAT and CDR2 as FQNNGV. Deletions cut 5 bases from V and 0 bases from J, with 12 bases between. This CDR3 comprises 15 residues. This chain's CDR3 is CASSVMGTSTDTQYF. Here the CDR3 DNA reads TGTGCCAGCAGCGTCATGGGGACCAGCACAGATACGCAGTATTTT.

The rearrangement links TRBV7-8 to TRBJ2-7; no reliable D call. This CDR3 comprises 14 residues. Trimming left V 3 bases short and J 3 bases short, with 12 bases between. Germline lookup yields CDR1 SGHVS and CDR2 FQNEAQ. The DNA for the CDR3 is TGTGCCAGCAGCTTTTCAACTACCTACTACGAGCAGTACTTC. Residues: CASSFSTTYYEQYF.

The gene calls are TRBV29-1 and TRBJ1-1; no reliable D call. The CDR3 length is 11 residues. The germline V gene has CDR1 SQVTM and CDR2 ANQGSEA. V dropped 5 bases and J dropped 6 bases, with 10 bases sitting between them. CDR3 nucleotides: TGCAGCGTTACTCGGACCTCTGAAGCTTTCTTT. Translation gives CSVTRTSEAFF.

The chain employs TRBV9 and TRBJ2-7; a weak D match, TRBD1 (6 bases). V was cut by 7 bases and J by 0 bases, with 11 bases left in between. In germline, CDR1 is SGDLS, CDR2 YYNGEE. The CDR3 is 13 amino acids. CDR3 sequence reads: CASATGSSYEQYF. As DNA, the CDR3 is TGTGCCAGCGCTACAGGGAGCTCCTACGAGCAGTACTTC.

Here the CDR3 DNA reads TGTGCCATCAGTCGCTCCGGAGCCAGCACAGATACGCAGTATTTT. It specifies CAISRSGASTDTQYF. J is TRBJ2-3 and V is TRBV10-3, with D uncertain. Trimming cost V 5 bases and J 0 bases, with 12 bases left between them. Per the germline V gene, CDR1 is ENHRY and CDR2 is SYGVKD. The CDR3 is 15 residues long.

The chain is built from TRBV19 and TRBJ1-5; 10 bases are a match to TRBD1. Trimming removed 6 bases from V and 3 bases from J; junction bases left unmatched: 8. There are 16 residues in the CDR3. Germline CDR1 and CDR2: LNHDA and SQIVND (reference sequence). The CDR3 region is CASSLGTGAFNQPQHF. CDR3 in DNA: TGTGCCAGTAGCTTAGGGACAGGGGCCTTCAATCAGCCCCAGCATTTT.

The chain employs TRBV28 and TRBJ1-3; D is unresolved. Per the germline V gene, CDR1 is MDHEN and CDR2 is SYDVKM. Trimming shortened V by 3 bases and J by 2 bases, and 8 bases separated the two germline ends. CDR3 length equals 14 residues. The CDR3 reads CASSFFGAGNTIYF. Written as DNA, the CDR3 is TGTGCCAGCAGTTTCTTCGGGGCTGGAAACACCATATATTTT.

V gene TRBV27 combines with J gene TRBJ2-7; the match to TRBD1 covers 10 bases. This CDR3 is 15 amino acids long. Germline V lookup: CDR1 MNHEY, CDR2 SMNVEV (reference sequence). Trimming cost V 0 bases and J 4 bases; bases outside gene matches: 3. The CDR3 loop is CASSLSRTGGYEQYF. The CDR3 DNA follows: TGTGCCAGCAGTTTATCCCGGACAGGGGGTTACGAGCAGTACTTC.

This clone was observed many times. This sequence joins TRBV6-5 and TRBJ2-7, with no clear D. Trimming left V 1 base short and J 2 bases short, with 9 bases between. The V gene's germline CDR1 is MNHEY and CDR2 SVGAGI. The CDR3 has 14 amino acids. CDR3 protein: CASSYYVGTYEQYF. The CDR3 DNA reads TGTGCCAGCAGTTACTACGTGGGGACCTACGAGCAGTACTTC.

The chain combines TRBV7-9 with TRBJ1-1, with D unresolved. This CDR3 spans 15 amino acids. The ends were cut back, 2 bases at V and 1 base at J, with 11 bases in the middle. CDR1 SEHNR and CDR2 FQNEAQ come from the germline V gene (reference sequence). The CDR3 reads CASSLLDEGNTEAFF. CDR3 DNA: TGTGCCAGCAGCTTACTCGACGAGGGGAACACTGAAGCTTTCTTT.

This chain uses TRBV27 with TRBJ1-1; weak D call: TRBD1 (6 bases). The CDR3 contains 15 residues. Germline V gene sequence: CDR1 MNHEY, CDR2 SMNVEV (reference sequence). The V end was cut by 2 bases, the J end by 6 bases, with 16 bases between. For the CDR3, the DNA is TGTGCCAGCAGTTTAGGGGGCATGCGGTTACCTGAAGCTTTCTTT. Its protein product is CASSLGGMRLPEAFF.

This clone turned up a few times. This chain connects TRBV27 to TRBJ2-1, with 8 bases aligning to TRBD1. This CDR3 contains 13 residues. V shed 4 bases, J shed 4 bases, and the junction held 0 bases outside the gene matches. CDR1 is MNHEY, CDR2 SMNVEV, per germline (reference sequence). The chain's CDR3 is CASSWTGYNEQFF. Written as DNA, the CDR3 is TGTGCCAGCAGTTGGACAGGGTACAATGAGCAGTTCTTC.